Presented here are 18 T cell receptor beta chains from one specimen sequenced in a study of immune heterogeneity within non-small cell lung tumors (dated by TCRdb to the late 2010s). For the TCR template, genomic DNA was extracted from bulk tumor tissue, and approximately 600 ng of gDNA was amplified for each sample. Multiple biopsies per primary tumor were taken during surgery, spaced as far apart as possible within the tumor mass. The study cohort was described as untreated and was composed of newly diagnosed NSCLC cases undergoing curative surgery. Sequencing instrument: HiSeq X Ten. The TCR beta CDR3 region was amplified with a multiplex PCR system whose first round of approximately 11 cycles used 32 V-gene forward primers and 13 J-gene reverse primers. The public reads were run again by TCRdb, first through fastp at Q25 and then through MiXCR, and only productive beta chains were kept. When rows share a CDR3 protein, they turn into one entry using the most common DNA and genes. Counted in this sample were over 5,500 distinct CDR3 sequences; roughly 22% of them appeared once. Jointly, the top ten make up less than 10% of the sample.

Sequencing was carried out using lung tumor tissue. The receptors stem from an older man with non-small cell lung cancer.

The V call is TRBV7-9, the J call TRBJ1-6, with D possibly TRBD1 on 5 matching bases. Germline V gene lookup returns CDR1 SEHNR and CDR2 FQNEAQ (reference sequence). Trimming removed 1 base from V and 0 bases from J, with 7 bases in between. CDR3 length equals 16 residues. Here the CDR3 DNA reads TGTGCCAGCAGCTTAGAGGGGAGCTCCTATAATTCACCCCTCCACTTT. This encodes CASSLEGSSYNSPLHF.

A word on this clonotype: Since a much larger clone is just one base distant, this may be a read error. The CDR3 sequence is CASSLGTGRFPDTQYF. The CDR3 DNA reads as TGTGCCAGCAGTTTAGGAACAGGGAGGTTTCCAGATACGCAGTATTTT. The chain combines TRBV27 with TRBJ2-3; D is possibly TRBD1 or TRBD2 (6 bases each). Trimming stripped 2 bases from V and 4 bases from J, with 16 bases between. This CDR3 comprises 16 residues. The V gene's germline CDR1 is MNHEY and CDR2 SMNVEV (reference sequence).

This clonotype showed up just a few times. The gene calls are TRBV5-4 and TRBJ2-2, with D possibly TRBD2 on 6 matching bases. The germline V gene encodes CDR1 SGHNT and CDR2 YYREEE (reference sequence). V shed 0 bases and J shed 5 bases, with 11 bases lying between them. The CDR3 is 15 amino acids. The chain's CDR3 is CASSLGGVLTGELFF. In nucleotides, the CDR3 is TGTGCCAGCAGCTTGGGGGGGGTTTTAACCGGGGAGCTGTTTTTT.

This clonotype is medium-sized by share. This sequence joins TRBV6-1 and TRBJ1-1; D perhaps matches TRBD1 (6 bases). Deletions cut 5 bases from V and 8 bases from J, with 15 bases between. CDR1 is MNHNS, CDR2 SASEGT, per germline. This CDR3 has 13 amino acids. The CDR3 loop reads CASSPTGQLEAFF. The CDR3, as DNA: TGTGCCAGCAGTCCCACAGGACAGTTAGAAGCTTTCTTT.

In its sample, this clonotype is medium-sized. The chain joins TRBV9 to TRBJ1-6, with unresolved D. Trimming shortened V by 0 bases and J by 6 bases, and 4 bases separated the two germline ends. This CDR3 contains 13 residues. Germline CDR1 reads SGDLS; CDR2 reads YYNGEE. The CDR3 DNA follows: TGTGCCAGCAGCGTAGGGCGTAATTCACCCCTCCACTTT. The encoded protein is CASSVGRNSPLHF.

This clonotype is labeled medium-sized. The V call is TRBV27, the J call TRBJ1-1; D is unresolved. The V gene's germline CDR1 is MNHEY and CDR2 SMNVEV (reference sequence). Trimming took 3 bases from V and 7 from J, leaving 21 bases between them. This CDR3 is built from 16 residues. The DNA for the CDR3 is TGTGCCAGCAGTTTGGGAGGCACTATGATTGGGGATGAAGCTTTCTTT. It encodes CASSLGGTMIGDEAFF.

This clonotype is labeled medium-sized (0.01 to 0.1%). V is TRBV19 and J is TRBJ1-2; 11 nucleotides align to TRBD1. Germline V gene lookup returns CDR1 LNHDA and CDR2 SQIVND (reference sequence). CDR3 size: 16 residues. V lost 3 bases, J lost 6 bases, and 9 bases stayed unmatched. CDR3 protein: CASSIRTGGDSDGYTF. The CDR3, as DNA: TGTGCCAGTAGTATCCGGACAGGGGGCGATTCGGATGGCTACACCTTC.

This clonotype occurred many times. The V and J genes are TRBV24-1 and TRBJ2-3; TRBD2 agrees at 11 bases. Germline-derived CDR1 and CDR2 are KGHDR and SFDVKD. J lost 4 bases, V lost 7 bases, and 12 bases had no gene match. This CDR3 has 17 residues. CDR3 region: CATSSASGRFGSDTQYF. The CDR3 DNA follows: TGTGCCACCAGCAGCGCTAGCGGGAGGTTTGGCTCAGATACGCAGTATTTT.

This rearrangement joins TRBV24-1 to TRBJ2-1, with D unresolved. The V gene lost 8 bases and the J gene lost 2 bases, with 18 bases spanning the gap. Germline CDR1 reads KGHDR; CDR2 reads SFDVKD. The CDR3 sequence is 16 residues long. Here the CDR3 reads CATTKTSLPAYNEQFF. The CDR3 DNA follows: TGTGCCACCACCAAAACCAGTCTTCCAGCCTACAATGAGCAGTTCTTC.

By share, this clonotype ranks as medium-sized. J is TRBJ1-1 and V is TRBV28; no clear D gene. V lost 6 bases to trimming and J lost 1 base, with 6 bases between them. CDR1 is MDHEN, CDR2 SYDVKM, per germline. The CDR3 is made up of 12 amino acids. The CDR3 loop reads CASRDGNTEAFF. CDR3 sequence (DNA): TGTGCCAGCAGGGATGGGAACACTGAAGCTTTCTTT.

This chain connects TRBV4-2 to TRBJ2-3; D is undetermined. V lost 2 bases and J 0 bases, leaving 18 bases between the germline ends. In germline, CDR1 is LGHNA, CDR2 YNFKEQ. The CDR3 runs to 18 residues. The CDR3 sequence is CASSQSYTLVPSTDTQYF. CDR3 nucleotides: TGTGCCAGCAGCCAATCCTACACGTTAGTACCTAGCACAGATACGCAGTATTTT.

The J gene is TRBJ2-5, the V gene TRBV6-5; TRBD1 matches 11 bases. J lost 5 bases, V lost 2 bases, and 4 bases had no gene match. Per the germline V gene, CDR1 is MNHEY and CDR2 is SVGAGI. The CDR3 runs to 15 residues. CDR3 sequence reads: CASSYGQGAHETQYF. Written as DNA, the CDR3 is TGTGCCAGCAGTTACGGACAGGGGGCGCATGAGACCCAGTACTTC.

This chain connects TRBV19 to TRBJ2-2; D may be TRBD2 (5 bases). The CDR3 covers 14 residues. The germline V and J ends were trimmed by 3 bases and 2 bases, with 7 bases remaining between them. Germline V gene data show CDR1 as LNHDA and CDR2 as SQIVND (reference sequence). The CDR3 DNA is TGTGCCAGTAGTATCGGGGTTAACACCGGGGAGCTGTTTTTT. Protein: CASSIGVNTGELFF.

This clonotype has a handful of counts. The V and J genes are TRBV5-6 and TRBJ2-7; D perhaps matches TRBD1 (6 bases). Germline CDR1 and CDR2: SGHDT and YYEEEE. The CDR3 has 14 amino acids. Trimming shortened V by 2 bases and J by 4 bases, and 13 bases separated the two germline ends. CDR3 in DNA: TGTGCCAGCAGCTTATTGGGGGCCATTTACGAGCAGTACTTC. Translation: CASSLLGAIYEQYF.

This clonotype has only a few counts. A much larger clone is a single base away; this may be a read error. The chain combines TRBV27 with TRBJ1-6; D gene ambiguous. The CDR3 covers 17 residues. CDR1 is MNHEY, CDR2 SMNVEV, per germline (reference sequence). The CDR3 sequence is CAGSLDARLTYNSPLHF. CDR3 bases: TGTGCCGGCAGTTTGGATGCACGACTCACCTATAATTCACCCCTCCACTTT.

This clonotype is labeled as medium-sized (0.01 to 0.1%). As DNA, the CDR3 is TGTGCCAGCAGTGGACAGTTCAATCAGCCCCAGCATTTT. Translated: CASSGQFNQPQHF. This chain links TRBV6-1 with TRBJ1-5, with a weak D call TRBD1 (5 bases). Between the trimmed V and J ends, which lost 4 bases and 3 bases, there was a span of 7 bases. This CDR3 comprises 13 residues. CDR1 MNHNS and CDR2 SASEGT come from the germline V gene.

This clonotype is judged medium-sized (0.01 to 0.1%). The chain carries TRBV30 and TRBJ2-3, with 7 bases that match TRBD2. The CDR3 runs 17 residues. In germline, CDR1 is GTSNPN, CDR2 SVGIG (reference sequence). The junction had 17 bases not matched to a gene; V was cut back by 2 bases and J by 6 bases. CDR3 loop: CAWSSSWGGLQYDTQYF. The CDR3 bases are TGTGCCTGGAGTTCCTCCTGGGGGGGTTTGCAATATGATACGCAGTATTTT.

Relative to its sample, this clonotype is medium-sized. The chain carries TRBV28 and TRBJ2-7; the D is unclear. With 3 bases removed from V and 2 bases from J, the gap between germline ends came to 11 bases. This CDR3 is 14 amino acids long. Germline CDR1 MDHEN, CDR2 SYDVKM. CDR3: CASSFSSPPYEQYF. CDR3 bases: TGTGCCAGCAGTTTTAGTAGCCCCCCCTACGAGCAGTACTTC.